This TCR beta chain emerged from a study of blood T cell repertoires in COVID-19. Study-wide context: Whether acute or convalescent, the COVID-19 samples came from the United States, Italy and Spain.

Trimming at V came to 5 bases and at J to 9 bases, leaving 12 bases not matched to a gene. This CDR3 has 14 amino acids. Looked up from germline, CDR1 is MDHEN and CDR2 is SYDVKM. Participant ages covered about 18 to 100 years across 20 to 30 US areas. It was within 2 weeks before study entry that exposed participants met a COVID-19 case. Assay: immunoSEQ multiplex PCR; the TCRdb copy retains only in-frame clones and omits some. The repertoire holds around 250,000 clones, around 90% seen once, with around 3.2% in the top ten. The sequence came from a middle-aged woman who had been exposed to COVID-19. The rearrangement uses TRBV28 and TRBJ2-7; TRBD1 agrees at 8 bases. Sequencing was done on a sample of PBMCs or T cells enriched from blood (not recorded which). The CDR3 coding sequence is TGTGCCAGCAGTCCTCCGAGGACAGGGTGGGTGCAGTACTTC. Translating gives CASSPPRTGWVQYF.